The present T cell receptor (beta chain) was sequenced within a study of vaccination and CD4 T cells after COVID-19. Across the whole study: By nasal swab PCR, the convalescent patients were SARS-CoV-2 positive, with 10 or so mild cases and one severe. The control cultures got either a CEFX pool, an HIV-1 Nef pool, or no peptide at all.

Germline lookup yields CDR1 DFQATT and CDR2 SNEGSKA (reference sequence). This CDR3 has 13 amino acids. The trim removed 5 bases at V and 3 bases at J, leaving 4 bases unmatched. The Oncomine TCR Beta short-read assay sequenced DNA from cultured CD4+ T cells. TCRdb itself ran the PCR reads through MiXCR, one entry per CDR3 protein. The data show roughly 14,000 distinct CDR3 sequences, with around 57% seen just once and 11% to 15% held by the top ten. Specified treatment: approximately nine-day PBMC culture with coronavirus spike peptide pools or control peptides (ViraFEST assay). A word on this clonotype: The antigen is not known.

The sequence was collected from a human donor who had recovered from COVID-19. Material: CD4+ T cells from blood, cultured in vitro. The chain uses TRBV20-1 and TRBJ2-3; 8 positions agree with TRBD2. The CDR3 DNA is TGCAGTGCTTACAGCGGGAGAACAGATACGCAGTATTTT. Amino acids: CSAYSGRTDTQYF.